Sequencing of this T cell receptor beta chain was carried out in a study of CD8 T cells in Susac syndrome. Study findings and constraints: The study admitted that it had a relatively small number of individuals in its TCR sequencing and HLA analysis.

Random hexamers were used to reverse transcribe roughly 0.5 to 1 ug of RNA. TCRdb analysed the immunoSEQ multiplex PCR reads with MiXCR anew, one entry per CDR3 protein. The sample shows 55,000 to 85,000 distinct CDR3 sequences, nearly 96% of them seen only once. Germline V gene lookup returns CDR1 GTSNPN and CDR2 SVGIG (reference sequence). The CDR3 is 13 residues long. V was pared by 3 bases and J by 2 bases, with 5 bases between. Turning to this clonotype: Its target is not known.

This rearrangement joins TRBV30 to TRBJ1-6; D unresolved. The sequenced material came from CD4+ T cells from PBMCs. This sequence was found in a human donor with multiple sclerosis. This chain's CDR3 is CAWRMTYNSPLHF. CDR3 nucleotides: TGTGCCTGGAGAATGACCTATAATTCACCCCTCCACTTT.